A single sample is the source of the 19 T cell receptor beta chains below, sequenced in a study of T cell responses to AZD1222 COVID-19 vaccine. The repertoire was sequenced with immunoSEQ multiplex PCR; TCRdb's copy has only in-frame clones and lacks some. This sample carries under 200,000 clones, about 88% of them seen once, and the ten largest clones take roughly 5.5%. Sequencing was performed on peripheral blood, taken on day 0 of AZD1222 vaccination. The receptors originated from an adult in good health.

This sequence joins TRBV10-2 and TRBJ2-7, with 11 bases aligning to TRBD2. In germline, CDR1 is WSHSY, CDR2 SAAADI. The J segment lost 1 base and the V segment lost 8 bases, leaving 4 bases of the junction unmatched. This CDR3 contains 14 residues. In nucleotides, the CDR3 is TGCGCCAGCGCCGGGACTAGCGGATCCTACGAGCAGTACTTC. It codes for CASAGTSGSYEQYF.

This rearrangement joins TRBV6-2 or TRBV6-3 to TRBJ2-1; D uncertain. Trimming left V 2 bases short and J 3 bases short, with 8 bases between. The CDR3 is 14 residues long. Germline-derived CDR1 and CDR2 are MNHEY and SVGEGT. The CDR3 bases are TGTGCCAGCAGTTACGGGCAGCTCTACAATGAGCAGTTCTTC. It encodes CASSYGQLYNEQFF.

This chain joins TRBV5-1 and TRBJ1-2, with a tentative D call TRBD1 (6 bases). Trimming took 5 bases from V and 4 from J, leaving 15 bases between them. The CDR3 has 14 amino acids. Per the germline V gene, CDR1 is SGHRS and CDR2 is YFSETQ. CDR3 bases: TGCGCCAGCAGTTCAACCGGGACATCCTATGGCTACACCTTC. Amino acid sequence: CASSSTGTSYGYTF.

Concerning this clone: Different DNA sequences within this sample yield the same CDR3. The chain is built from TRBV28 and TRBJ1-1; D not certain. V lost 2 bases and J lost 4, with 5 bases in between. There are 12 residues in the CDR3. Germline V gene sequence: CDR1 MDHEN, CDR2 SYDVKM. The chain's CDR3 is CASSLLGTEAFF. In nucleotides, the CDR3 is TGTGCCAGCAGTTTACTGGGCACTGAAGCTTTCTTT.

This sequence joins TRBV18 and TRBJ1-2, with 7 bases matching TRBD1. V was pared by 3 bases and J by 0 bases, with 7 bases of the junction left unmatched. The germline gives CDR1 KGHSH, CDR2 LQKENI. The CDR3 runs 16 residues. The CDR3 bases are TGTGCCAGCTCACCCCTGACAGGGACCTCTAACTATGGCTACACCTTC. It specifies CASSPLTGTSNYGYTF.

V usage is TRBV5-1 and J usage is TRBJ2-2; 7 bases fit TRBD2. CDR1 and CDR2 from the germline V gene are SGHRS and YFSETQ. This CDR3 is 14 amino acids long. With V trimmed by 2 bases and J by 5 bases, 3 bases remained unmatched. The CDR3 DNA sequence: TGCGCCAGCAGCTTAGGGACTACTACCGGGGAGCTGTTTTTT. As protein: CASSLGTTTGELFF.

This clone has just a few counts. The rearrangement uses TRBV6-5 and TRBJ2-2; 8 bases align to TRBD1. Germline CDR1 is MNHEY and CDR2 is SVGAGI. This CDR3 has 15 amino acids. The ends lost 5 bases at V and 4 bases at J; junction bases unmatched: 6. In nucleotides, the CDR3 is TGTGCCAGCAGTAGGGGACAGGTGGTCACCGGGGAGCTGTTTTTT. Translated: CASSRGQVVTGELFF.

The chain joins TRBV28 to TRBJ2-7; possible D gene TRBD1, 5 bases. The CDR3 runs to 13 residues. Germline V gives CDR1 MDHEN, CDR2 SYDVKM. Trimming left V 5 bases short and J 3 bases short, with 11 bases between. CDR3 DNA sequence: TGTGCCAGCAGTAGGGGTATAGGCTACGAGCAGTACTTC. Translation gives CASSRGIGYEQYF.

V is TRBV29-1 and J is TRBJ1-1; 7 bases match TRBD1. Germline loops: CDR1 SQVTM, CDR2 ANQGSEA. V shed 6 bases, J shed 1 base, and the junction held 5 bases outside the gene matches. The CDR3 runs to 13 residues. CDR3 nucleotides: TGCAGCGTGTTACAGGGGCGGAACACTGAAGCTTTCTTT. Translation gives CSVLQGRNTEAFF.

The chain combines TRBV25-1 with TRBJ2-7; D might be TRBD2 (6 bases). From germline, CDR1 is MGHDK and CDR2 SYGVNS. CDR3 length: 12 amino acids. V lost 6 bases to trimming and J lost 2 bases, with 8 bases between them. The CDR3: CASREGTYEQYF. The CDR3 nucleotides are TGTGCCAGCAGGGAGGGGACCTACGAGCAGTACTTC.

The gene calls are TRBV6-5 and TRBJ2-3; D gene uncertain. V was trimmed by 4 bases and J by 2 bases, leaving 10 bases between them. Germline V CDR1 and CDR2: MNHEY, SVGAGI. The CDR3 covers 14 residues. The CDR3 coding sequence is TGTGCCAGCAGTTCTAGGCAGTCCACAGATACGCAGTATTTT. Protein: CASSSRQSTDTQYF.

Only a few counts were recorded for this clone. V usage is TRBV30 and J usage is TRBJ1-1; D might be TRBD1 (6 bases). V was cut by 2 bases and J by 6 bases, with 13 bases left in between. The CDR3 length is 13 residues. Looked up from germline, CDR1 is GTSNPN and CDR2 is SVGIG (reference sequence). In DNA form, the CDR3 reads TGTGCCTGGAGTCAGGGAGGGGGGTCTGAAGCTTTCTTT. Translating gives CAWSQGGGSEAFF.

This clone was found once. The chain has TRBV5-1 and TRBJ2-1; D is unresolved. The germline V and J ends were trimmed by 5 bases and 7 bases, with 10 bases remaining between them. The CDR3 consists of 12 residues. Germline loops: CDR1 SGHRS, CDR2 YFSETQ. CDR3 sequence reads: CASSPVRNEQFF. CDR3 DNA: TGCGCCAGCAGTCCAGTACGGAATGAGCAGTTCTTC.

V gene TRBV9 combines with J gene TRBJ1-1; D not resolved. Germline CDR1 reads SGDLS; CDR2 reads YYNGEE. This CDR3 contains 15 residues. V lost 3 bases, J lost 4 bases, and 16 bases lay in between. The CDR3 DNA sequence: TGTGCCAGCAGCGCTCAGACACTGCCGAGCACTGAAGCTTTCTTT. Translated: CASSAQTLPSTEAFF. The variable domain in full, with the rest retrieved from reference TRBV9 and TRBJ1-1, is DSGVTQTPKHLITATGQRVTLRCSPRSGDLSVYWYQQSLDQGLQFLIQYYNGEERAKGNILERFSAQQFPDLHSELNLSSLELGDSALYFCASSAQTLPSTEAFFGQGTRLTVV.

The DNA of the CDR3 is TGTGCCAGCAGCTCGGCCTCTGGGGCCAACGTCCTGACTTTC. Its protein product is CASSSASGANVLTF. The chain is built from TRBV5-8 and TRBJ2-6; the D is unclear. The CDR3 runs to 14 residues. Germline loops: CDR1 SGHTS, CDR2 YDEGEE. V gave up 3 bases and J gave up 0 bases, with 4 bases separating them.

The V and J genes are TRBV10-3 and TRBJ2-7, with 12 nucleotides matching TRBD2. Unmatched junction bases numbered 12, after V lost 10 bases and J lost 5 bases. The V gene's germline CDR1 is ENHRY and CDR2 SYGVKD. The CDR3 runs to 15 residues. CDR3 sequence: CATASSSGRAHEQYF. CDR3 nucleotides: TGTGCCACCGCCTCCTCTAGCGGGAGGGCCCACGAGCAGTACTTC.

The V and J genes are TRBV4-1 and TRBJ2-6; D possibly uses TRBD1 or TRBD2 (5 bases each). The CDR3 sequence is 15 residues long. Trimming shortened V by 5 bases and J by 0 bases, and 8 bases separated the two germline ends. Germline CDR1 reads MGHRA; CDR2 reads YSYEKL. CDR3 in DNA: TGCGCCAGCAGCAGAGGGGACTCTGGGGCCAACGTCCTGACTTTC. Protein sequence: CASSRGDSGANVLTF.

This clone occurred a few times. The chain uses TRBV9 and TRBJ2-3, with 7 bases fitting TRBD2. CDR3 size: 16 residues. V trimming: 0 bases; J trimming: 2 bases; junction bases outside the gene matches: 6. From germline, CDR1 is SGDLS and CDR2 YYNGEE. The CDR3 region is CASSVGGSAATDTQYF. The CDR3 DNA is TGTGCCAGCAGCGTAGGCGGGAGCGCTGCCACAGATACGCAGTATTTT.

The chain carries TRBV6-5 and TRBJ1-1, with D perhaps TRBD1 (5 bases). Germline CDR1 reads MNHEY; CDR2 reads SVGAGI. The CDR3 runs to 13 residues. V lost 3 bases and J lost 1, with 6 bases in between. This chain's CDR3 is CASSYGGNTEAFF. CDR3 in DNA: TGTGCCAGCAGTTATGGGGGGAACACTGAAGCTTTCTTT.